This TCR beta chain was recorded in a study of blood T cell repertoires in COVID-19. Background on the study: Collection of acute and convalescent COVID-19 samples took place in the United States, Italy and Spain.

V shed 7 bases and J 8 bases; nucleotides not matched to a gene: 2. The CDR3 totals 13 residues. Per the germline V gene, CDR1 is SNHLY and CDR2 is FYNNEI. Original data processing: Scientists estimated how many nucleated cells there were by amplifying reference gene primers. Assay: immunoSEQ multiplex PCR; the TCRdb copy retains only in-frame clones and omits some. V and J calls and clone size come straight from that table; D and trimming were deduced from the DNA. The table includes approximately 52,000 clones, 85% to 95% detected once. The chain recombines TRBV2 with TRBJ2-1, with 13 bases that match TRBD2. The clonotype originates from a man aged 50 or older with acute or convalescent COVID-19. Sequencing was carried out using peripheral blood. This CDR3 reads CASTTSGGDEQFF. CDR3 in DNA: TGTGCCAGCACTACTAGCGGGGGGGATGAGCAGTTCTTC. Based on the CDR3 plus reference TRBV2 and TRBJ2-1, the full variable domain is EPEVTQTPSHQVTQMGQEVILRCVPISNHLYFYWYRQILGQKVEFLVSFYNNEISEKSEIFDDQFSVERPDGSNFTLKIRSTKLEDSAMYFCASTTSGGDEQFFGPGTRLTVL.